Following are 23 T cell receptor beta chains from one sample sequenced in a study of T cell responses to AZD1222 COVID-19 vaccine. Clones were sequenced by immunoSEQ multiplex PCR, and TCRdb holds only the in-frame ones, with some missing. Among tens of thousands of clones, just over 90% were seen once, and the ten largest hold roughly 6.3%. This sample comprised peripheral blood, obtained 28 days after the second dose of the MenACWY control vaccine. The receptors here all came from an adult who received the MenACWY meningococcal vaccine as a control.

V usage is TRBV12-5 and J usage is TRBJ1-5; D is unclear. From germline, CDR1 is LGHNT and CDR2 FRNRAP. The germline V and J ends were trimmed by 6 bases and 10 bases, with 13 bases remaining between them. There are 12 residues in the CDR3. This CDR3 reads CASGREDGPQHF. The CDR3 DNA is TGTGCTAGTGGCCGGGAGGATGGCCCCCAGCATTTT.

The CDR3 sequence: CASGANFMNTEAFF. The DNA of the CDR3 is TGTGCCAGCGGGGCGAATTTCATGAACACTGAAGCTTTCTTT. The chain is built from TRBV6-5 and TRBJ1-1, with D maybe TRBD1 (5 bases). The V end lost 8 bases, the J end lost 0 bases, and 13 bases lay between the germline ends. CDR3 length: 14 residues. CDR1 is MNHEY, CDR2 SVGAGI, per germline.

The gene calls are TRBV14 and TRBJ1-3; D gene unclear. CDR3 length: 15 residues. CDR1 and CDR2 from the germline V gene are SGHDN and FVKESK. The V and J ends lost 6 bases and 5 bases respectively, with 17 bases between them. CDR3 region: CASSASAGSRNTIYF. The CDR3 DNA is TGTGCCAGCAGTGCCTCGGCAGGTTCCAGAAACACCATATATTTT.

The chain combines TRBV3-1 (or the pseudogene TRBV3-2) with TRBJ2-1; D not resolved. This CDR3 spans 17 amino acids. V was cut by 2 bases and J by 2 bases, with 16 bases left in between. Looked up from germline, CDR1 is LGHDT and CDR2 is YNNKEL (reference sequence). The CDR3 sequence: CASSQHSASAPYNEQFF. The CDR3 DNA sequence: TGTGCCAGCAGCCAACATTCTGCCTCCGCCCCCTACAATGAGCAGTTCTTC.

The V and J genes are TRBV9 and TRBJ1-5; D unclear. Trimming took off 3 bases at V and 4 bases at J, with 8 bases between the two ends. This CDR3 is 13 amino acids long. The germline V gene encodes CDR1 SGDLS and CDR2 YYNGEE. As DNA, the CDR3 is TGTGCCAGCAGCGGGGCAGAGAATCAGCCCCAGCATTTT. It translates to CASSGAENQPQHF.

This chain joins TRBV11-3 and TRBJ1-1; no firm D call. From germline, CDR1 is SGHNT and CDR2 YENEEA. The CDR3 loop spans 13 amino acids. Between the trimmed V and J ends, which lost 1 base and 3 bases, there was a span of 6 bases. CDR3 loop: CASSLVPDTEAFF. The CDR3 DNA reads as TGTGCCAGCAGCTTAGTTCCTGACACTGAAGCTTTCTTT.

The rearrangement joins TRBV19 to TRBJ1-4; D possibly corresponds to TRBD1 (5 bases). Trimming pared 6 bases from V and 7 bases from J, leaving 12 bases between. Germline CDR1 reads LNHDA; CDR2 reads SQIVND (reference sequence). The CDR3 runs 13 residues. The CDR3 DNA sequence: TGTGCCAGTAGGCGGAGGGGTGGTGAAAAACTGTTTTTT. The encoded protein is CASRRRGGEKLFF.

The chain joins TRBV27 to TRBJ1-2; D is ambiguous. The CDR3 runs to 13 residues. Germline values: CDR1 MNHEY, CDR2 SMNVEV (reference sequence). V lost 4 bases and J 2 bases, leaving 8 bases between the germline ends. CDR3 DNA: TGTGCCAGCAGTTACGTGGGAAACTATGGCTACACCTTC. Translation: CASSYVGNYGYTF.

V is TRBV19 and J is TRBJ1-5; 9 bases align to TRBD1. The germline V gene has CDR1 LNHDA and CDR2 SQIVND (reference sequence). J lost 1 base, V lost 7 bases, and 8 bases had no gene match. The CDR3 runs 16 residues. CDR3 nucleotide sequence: TGTGCCAGTACCACCGGGACAGGGTTGAGCAATCAGCCCCAGCATTTT. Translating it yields CASTTGTGLSNQPQHF.

The CDR3 coding sequence is TGTGCCAGCAGTTACGCTCAGGGAAACCCCCAGCATTTT. Protein product: CASSYAQGNPQHF. The V gene is TRBV6-5, the J gene TRBJ1-5; maybe TRBD1 (5 bases). Looked up from germline, CDR1 is MNHEY and CDR2 is SVGAGI. The CDR3 runs 13 residues. V was cut by 2 bases and J by 10 bases, with 12 bases left in between.

CDR3 sequence reads: CASSEGVLRDNEQFF. The CDR3 nucleotides are TGTGCCAGCAGTGAAGGGGTCTTACGGGACAATGAGCAGTTCTTC. The chain combines TRBV6-1 with TRBJ2-1; D gene unclear. Germline values: CDR1 MNHNS, CDR2 SASEGT. The length of the CDR3 is 15 residues. V was clipped by 1 base and J by 5 bases, with 12 bases between them.

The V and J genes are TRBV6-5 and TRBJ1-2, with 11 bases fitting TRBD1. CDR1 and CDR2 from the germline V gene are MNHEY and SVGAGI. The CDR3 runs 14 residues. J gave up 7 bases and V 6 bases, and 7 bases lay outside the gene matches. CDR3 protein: CASSLDRGRGGYTF. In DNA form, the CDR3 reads TGTGCCAGCAGCCTGGACAGGGGGCGGGGTGGCTACACCTTC.

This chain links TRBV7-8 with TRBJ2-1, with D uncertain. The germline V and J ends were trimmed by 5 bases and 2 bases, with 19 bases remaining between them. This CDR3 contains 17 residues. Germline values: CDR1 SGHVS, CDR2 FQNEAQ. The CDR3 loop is CASSPRERRSPYNEQFF. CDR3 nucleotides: TGTGCCAGCAGCCCAAGAGAACGCAGATCGCCCTACAATGAGCAGTTCTTC.

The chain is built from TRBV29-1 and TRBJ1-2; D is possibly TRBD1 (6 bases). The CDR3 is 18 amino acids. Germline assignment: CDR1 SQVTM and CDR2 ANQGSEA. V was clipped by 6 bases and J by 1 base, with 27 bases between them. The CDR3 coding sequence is TGCAGCGTGCGCTGGACAGCCCAAAATAACCAAGTTAACTATGGCTACACCTTC. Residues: CSVRWTAQNNQVNYGYTF.

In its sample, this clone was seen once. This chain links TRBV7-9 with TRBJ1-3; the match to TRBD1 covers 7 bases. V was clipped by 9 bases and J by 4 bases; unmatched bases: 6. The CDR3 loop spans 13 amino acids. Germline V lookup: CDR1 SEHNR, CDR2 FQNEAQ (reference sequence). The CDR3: CARGTATGNTIYF. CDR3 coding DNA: TGTGCCAGAGGGACAGCCACAGGAAACACCATATATTTT.

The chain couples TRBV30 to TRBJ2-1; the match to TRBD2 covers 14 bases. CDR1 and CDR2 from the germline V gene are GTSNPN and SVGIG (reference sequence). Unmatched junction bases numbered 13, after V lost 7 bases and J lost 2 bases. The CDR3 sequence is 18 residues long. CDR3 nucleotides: TGTGCCTCCGTGCCCGGGACTAGCGGGAGTTACACCTACAATGAGCAGTTCTTC. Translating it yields CASVPGTSGSYTYNEQFF.

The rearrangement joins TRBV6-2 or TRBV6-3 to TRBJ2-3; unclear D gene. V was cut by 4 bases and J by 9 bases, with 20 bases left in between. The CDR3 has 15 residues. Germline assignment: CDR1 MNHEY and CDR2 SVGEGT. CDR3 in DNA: TGTGCCAGCAGTTCGCCCGGCCTCGGCGTGGGGACGCAGTATTTT. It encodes CASSSPGLGVGTQYF.

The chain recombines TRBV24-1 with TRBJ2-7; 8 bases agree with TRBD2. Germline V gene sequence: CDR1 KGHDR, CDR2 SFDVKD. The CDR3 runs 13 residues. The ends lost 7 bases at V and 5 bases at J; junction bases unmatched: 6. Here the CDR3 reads CATSDGGADEQYF. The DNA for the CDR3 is TGTGCCACCAGCGACGGGGGGGCGGACGAGCAGTACTTC.

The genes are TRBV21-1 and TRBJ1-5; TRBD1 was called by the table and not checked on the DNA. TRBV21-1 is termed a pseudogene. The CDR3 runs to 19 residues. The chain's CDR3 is CASSSGGLGYLKSNQPQHF. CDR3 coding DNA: TGTGCCAGCAGCTCTGGGGGCTTGGGGTACCTTAAAAGCAATCAGCCCCAGCATTTT.

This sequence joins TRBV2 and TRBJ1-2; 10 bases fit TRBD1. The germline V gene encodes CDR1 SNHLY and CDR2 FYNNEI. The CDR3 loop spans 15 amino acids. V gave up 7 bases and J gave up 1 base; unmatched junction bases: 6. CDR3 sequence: CASIFGQGVNYGYTF. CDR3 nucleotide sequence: TGTGCCAGCATTTTCGGACAGGGGGTTAACTATGGCTACACCTTC.

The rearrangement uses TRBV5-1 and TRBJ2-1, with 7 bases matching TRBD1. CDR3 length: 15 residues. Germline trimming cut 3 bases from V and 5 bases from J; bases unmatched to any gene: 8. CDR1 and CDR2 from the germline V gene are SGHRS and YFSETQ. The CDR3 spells CASSYGTASHNEQFF. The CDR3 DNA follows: TGCGCCAGCAGCTACGGGACAGCGAGTCACAATGAGCAGTTCTTC.

CDR3 sequence: CASSHIDRVSNQPQHF. DNA for the CDR3: TGCGCCAGCAGCCATATCGACAGGGTTAGCAATCAGCCCCAGCATTTT. The gene calls are TRBV4-1 and TRBJ1-5, with TRBD1 identical over 7 bases. Trimming removed 3 bases from V and 0 bases from J; junction bases left unmatched: 5. CDR1 and CDR2 from the germline V gene are MGHRA and YSYEKL. This CDR3 has 16 amino acids.

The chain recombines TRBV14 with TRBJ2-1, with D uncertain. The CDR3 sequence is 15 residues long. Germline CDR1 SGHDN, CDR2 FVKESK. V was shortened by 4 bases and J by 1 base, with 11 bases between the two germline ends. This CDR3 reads CASSPLGQSYNEQFF. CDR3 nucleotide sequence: TGTGCCAGCAGCCCTTTAGGCCAATCCTACAATGAGCAGTTCTTC.